This T cell receptor (beta chain) was captured by sequencing in a study of blood T cell repertoires in COVID-19. Germline V lookup: CDR1 LNHDA, CDR2 SQIVND (reference sequence). The CDR3 is 14 amino acids. V was pared by 3 bases and J by 4 bases, with 2 bases of the junction left unmatched. Sequencing used immunoSEQ multiplex PCR; TCRdb keeps in-frame clones, though not all of them. The table lists over 150,000 clones, about 82% of them singletons, with about 7% in the top ten. Sequenced material: peripheral blood. The sequence was collected from a man between 50 and 59 years old with active or convalescent COVID-19. V is TRBV19 and J is TRBJ1-4; 7 bases align to TRBD1. CDR3 amino acids: CASSMTGNNEKLFF. In nucleotides, the CDR3 is TGTGCCAGTAGTATGACAGGGAATAATGAAAAACTGTTTTTT.